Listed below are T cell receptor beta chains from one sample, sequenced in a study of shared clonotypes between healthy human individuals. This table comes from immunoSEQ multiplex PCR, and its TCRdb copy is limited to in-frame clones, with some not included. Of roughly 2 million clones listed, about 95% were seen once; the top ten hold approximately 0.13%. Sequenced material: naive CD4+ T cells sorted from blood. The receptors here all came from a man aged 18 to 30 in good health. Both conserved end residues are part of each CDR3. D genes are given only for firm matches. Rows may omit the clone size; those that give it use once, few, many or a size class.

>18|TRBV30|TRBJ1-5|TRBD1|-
CAWRATTGGVGSNQPQHF
TGTGCCTGGAGGGCGACGACAGGGGGAGTGGGAAGCAATCAGCCCCAGCATTTT
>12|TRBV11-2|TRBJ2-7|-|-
CASSLLSPEQYF
TGTGCCAGCAGCTTATTAAGTCCCGAGCAGTACTTC
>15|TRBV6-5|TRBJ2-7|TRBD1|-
CASSYRGQGAYEQYF
TGTGCCAGCAGTTACCGGGGACAGGGGGCCTACGAGCAGTACTTC
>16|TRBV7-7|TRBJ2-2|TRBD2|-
CASSPGGTFGIGELFF
TGTGCTAGCAGCCCGGGAGGGACTTTTGGTATCGGGGAGCTGTTTTTT
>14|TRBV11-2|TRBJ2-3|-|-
CASSLGATRDTQYF
TGTGCCAGCAGCCTAGGGGCCACCCGAGATACGCAGTATTTT
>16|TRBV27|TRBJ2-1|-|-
CASSTDLSTPTREQFF
TGTGCCAGCAGCACCGACCTCTCGACACCTACTAGGGAGCAGTTCTTC
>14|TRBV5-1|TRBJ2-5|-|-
CASSLTAPMETQYF
TGCGCCAGCAGCCTGACGGCCCCAATGGAGACCCAGTACTTC
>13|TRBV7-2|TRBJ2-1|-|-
CASSFQGTPPQVF
TGTGCCAGCAGCTTTCAGGGCACTCCTCCTCAGGTCTTC
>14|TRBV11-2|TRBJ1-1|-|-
CASSLPTVNTEAFF
TGTGCCAGCAGCTTACCGACAGTTAACACTGAAGCTTTCTTT
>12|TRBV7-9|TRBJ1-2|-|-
CASSPRADGYTF
TGTGCCAGCAGCCCACGGGCGGATGGCTACACCTTC
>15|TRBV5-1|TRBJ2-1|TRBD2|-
CASSLGTSETNEQFF
TGCGCCAGCAGCTTGGGGACTAGCGAAACCAATGAGCAGTTCTTC
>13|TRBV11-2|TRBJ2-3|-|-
CASRTYLAYTQYF
TGTGCCAGCAGGACCTATCTAGCCTATACGCAGTATTTT
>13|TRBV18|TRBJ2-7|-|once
CASSDNTSYEQYF
TGTGCCAGCTCAGATAATACCTCCTACGAGCAGTACTTC
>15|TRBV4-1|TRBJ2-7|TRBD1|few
CASSQADRDSYEQYF
TGCGCCAGCAGCCAGGCCGACAGGGACTCCTACGAGCAGTACTTC
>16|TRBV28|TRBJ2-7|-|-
CASSFGRGWTHYEQYF
TGTGCCAGCAGTTTTGGCAGGGGATGGACGCACTACGAGCAGTACTTC
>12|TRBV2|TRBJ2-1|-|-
CASSEAHIEQFF
TGTGCCAGCAGTGAAGCGCATATTGAGCAGTTCTTC